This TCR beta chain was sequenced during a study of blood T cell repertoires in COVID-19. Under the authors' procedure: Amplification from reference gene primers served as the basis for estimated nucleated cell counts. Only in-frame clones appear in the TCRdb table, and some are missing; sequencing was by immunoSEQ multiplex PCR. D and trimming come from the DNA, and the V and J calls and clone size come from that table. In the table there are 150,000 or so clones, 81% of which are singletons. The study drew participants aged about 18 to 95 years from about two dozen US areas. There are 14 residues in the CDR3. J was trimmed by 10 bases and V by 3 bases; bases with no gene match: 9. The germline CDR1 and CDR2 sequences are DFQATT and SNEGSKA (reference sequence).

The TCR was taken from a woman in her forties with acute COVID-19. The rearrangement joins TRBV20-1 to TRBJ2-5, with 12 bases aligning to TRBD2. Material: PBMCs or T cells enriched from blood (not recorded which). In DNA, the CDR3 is TGCAGTGCTAGTCGACTAGCGGGAGATCGGGACCAGTACTTC. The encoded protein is CSASRLAGDRDQYF.